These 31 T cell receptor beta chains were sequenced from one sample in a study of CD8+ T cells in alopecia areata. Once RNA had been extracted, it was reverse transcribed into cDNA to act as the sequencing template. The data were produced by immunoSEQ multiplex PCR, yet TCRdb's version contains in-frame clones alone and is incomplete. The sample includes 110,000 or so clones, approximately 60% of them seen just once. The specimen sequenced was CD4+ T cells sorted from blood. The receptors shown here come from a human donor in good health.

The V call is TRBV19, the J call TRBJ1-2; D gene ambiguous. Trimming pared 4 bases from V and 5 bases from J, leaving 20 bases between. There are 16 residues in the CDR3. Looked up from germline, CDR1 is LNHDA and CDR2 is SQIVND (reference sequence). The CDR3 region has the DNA TGTGCCAGTAGTACCGGAATCCGGGAGATGCCGTATGGCTACACCTTC. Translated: CASSTGIREMPYGYTF.

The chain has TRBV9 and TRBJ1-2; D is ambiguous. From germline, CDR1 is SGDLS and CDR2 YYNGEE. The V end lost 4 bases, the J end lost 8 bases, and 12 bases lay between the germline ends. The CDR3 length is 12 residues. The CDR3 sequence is CASSPWESGYTF. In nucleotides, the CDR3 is TGTGCCAGCAGCCCATGGGAGAGCGGCTACACCTTC.

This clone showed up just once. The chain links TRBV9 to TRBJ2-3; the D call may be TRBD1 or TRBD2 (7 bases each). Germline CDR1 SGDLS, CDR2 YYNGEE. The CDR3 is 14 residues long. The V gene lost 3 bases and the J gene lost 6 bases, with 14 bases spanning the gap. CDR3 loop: CASSARQGGDTQYF. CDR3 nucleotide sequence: TGTGCCAGCAGCGCCCGACAGGGAGGGGATACGCAGTATTTT.

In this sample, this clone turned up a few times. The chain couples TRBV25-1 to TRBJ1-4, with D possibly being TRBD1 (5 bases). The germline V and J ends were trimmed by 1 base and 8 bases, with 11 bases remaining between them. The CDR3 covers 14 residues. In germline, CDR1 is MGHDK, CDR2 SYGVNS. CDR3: CASSEWGDSEKLFF. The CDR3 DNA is TGTGCCAGCAGTGAATGGGGTGACAGCGAAAAACTGTTTTTT. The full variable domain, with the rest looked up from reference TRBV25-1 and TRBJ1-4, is EADIYQTPRYLVIGTGKKITLECSQTMGHDKMYWYQQDPGMELHLIHYSYGVNSTEKGDLSSESTVSRIRTEHFPLTLESARPSHTSQYLCASSEWGDSEKLFFGSGTQLSVL.

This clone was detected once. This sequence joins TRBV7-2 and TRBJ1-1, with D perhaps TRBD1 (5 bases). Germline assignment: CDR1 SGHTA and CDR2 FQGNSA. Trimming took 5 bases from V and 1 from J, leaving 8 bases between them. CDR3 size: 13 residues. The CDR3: CASSTRGNTEAFF. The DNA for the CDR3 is TGTGCCAGCAGCACTAGGGGGAACACTGAAGCTTTCTTT. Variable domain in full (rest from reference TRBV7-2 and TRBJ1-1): GAGVSQSPSNKVTEKGKDVELRCDPISGHTALYWYRQSLGQGLEFLIYFQGNSAPDKSGLPSDRFSAERTGGSVSTLTIQRTQQEDSAVYLCASSTRGNTEAFFGQGTRLTVV.

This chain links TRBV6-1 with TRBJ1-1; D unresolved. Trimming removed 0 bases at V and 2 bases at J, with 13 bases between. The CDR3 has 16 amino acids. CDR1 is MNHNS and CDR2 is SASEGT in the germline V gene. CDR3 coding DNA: TGTGCCAGCAGTGAAGCGCCTGGGGTCCGTAACACTGAAGCTTTCTTT. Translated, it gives CASSEAPGVRNTEAFF.

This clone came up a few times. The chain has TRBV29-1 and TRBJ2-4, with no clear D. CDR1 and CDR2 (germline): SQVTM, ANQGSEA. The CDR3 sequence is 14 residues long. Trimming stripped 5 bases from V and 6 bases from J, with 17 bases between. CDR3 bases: TGCAGCGTTCCGGGCCCGGCGAACACAAACATTCAGTACTTC. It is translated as CSVPGPANTNIQYF.

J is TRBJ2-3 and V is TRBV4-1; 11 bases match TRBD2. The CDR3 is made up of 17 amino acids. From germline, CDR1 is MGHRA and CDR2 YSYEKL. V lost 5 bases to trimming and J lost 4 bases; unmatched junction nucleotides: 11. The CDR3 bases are TGCGCCAGCAGCGATAGACTAGCGGGGCCCAAGGCAGATACGCAGTATTTT. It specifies CASSDRLAGPKADTQYF.

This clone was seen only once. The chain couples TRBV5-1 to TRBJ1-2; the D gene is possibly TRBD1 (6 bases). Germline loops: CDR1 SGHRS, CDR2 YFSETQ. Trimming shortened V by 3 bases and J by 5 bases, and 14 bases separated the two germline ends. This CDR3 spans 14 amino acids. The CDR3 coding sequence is TGCGCCAGCAGCTCGGAAGACACAGGGTATGGCTACACCTTC. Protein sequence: CASSSEDTGYGYTF. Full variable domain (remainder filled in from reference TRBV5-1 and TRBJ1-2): KAGVTQTPRYLIKTRGQQVTLSCSPISGHRSVSWYQQTPGQGLQFLFEYFSETQRNKGNFPGRFSGRQFSNSRSEMNVSTLELGDSALYLCASSSEDTGYGYTFGSGTRLTVV.

The CDR3 region has the DNA TGCAGCGTGACTAGCGGCTCGGAGACCCAGTACTTC. Amino acid sequence: CSVTSGSETQYF. The rearrangement uses TRBV29-1 and TRBJ2-5; 9 nucleotides align to TRBD2. CDR3 length: 12 amino acids. Trimming removed 6 bases from V and 5 bases from J; junction bases left unmatched: 4. Germline assignment: CDR1 SQVTM and CDR2 ANQGSEA.

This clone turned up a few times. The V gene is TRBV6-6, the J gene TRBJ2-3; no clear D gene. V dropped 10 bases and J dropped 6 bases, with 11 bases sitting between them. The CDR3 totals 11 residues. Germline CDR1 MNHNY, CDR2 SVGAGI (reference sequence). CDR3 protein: CAIELDDTQYF. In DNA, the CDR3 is TGTGCCATAGAATTGGACGATACGCAGTATTTT.

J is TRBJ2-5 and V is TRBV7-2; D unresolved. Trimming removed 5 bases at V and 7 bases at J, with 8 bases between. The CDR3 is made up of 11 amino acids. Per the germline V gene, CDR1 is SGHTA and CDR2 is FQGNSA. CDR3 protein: CASSLATTQYF. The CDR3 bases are TGTGCCAGCAGCCTGGCCACGACCCAGTACTTC.

The CDR3 bases are TGCGCCAGCAGTGAGACAGGGGCTAATGAAAAACTGTTTTTT. Residues: CASSETGANEKLFF. V and J are TRBV10-2 and TRBJ1-4; TRBD1 agrees at 7 bases. The germline V gene encodes CDR1 WSHSY and CDR2 SAAADI. V was pared by 2 bases and J by 3 bases, with 0 bases of the junction left unmatched. The CDR3 totals 14 residues.

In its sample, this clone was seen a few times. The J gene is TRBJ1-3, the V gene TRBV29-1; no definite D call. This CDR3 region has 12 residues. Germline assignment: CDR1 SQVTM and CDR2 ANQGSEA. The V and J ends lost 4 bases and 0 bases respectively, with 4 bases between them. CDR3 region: CSVVFSGNTIYF. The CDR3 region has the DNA TGCAGCGTTGTCTTCTCTGGAAACACCATATATTTT. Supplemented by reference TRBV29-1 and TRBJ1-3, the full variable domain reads SAVISQKPSRDICQRGTSLTIQCQVDSQVTMMFWYRQQPGQSLTLIATANQGSEATYESGFVIDKFPISRPNLTFSTLTVSNMSPEDSSIYLCSVVFSGNTIYFGEGSWLTVV.

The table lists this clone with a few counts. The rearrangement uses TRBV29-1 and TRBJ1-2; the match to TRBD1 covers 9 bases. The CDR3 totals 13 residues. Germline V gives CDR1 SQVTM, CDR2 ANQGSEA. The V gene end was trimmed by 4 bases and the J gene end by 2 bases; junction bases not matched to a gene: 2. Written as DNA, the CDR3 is TGCAGCGTTGGGGGACAGGGAAACTATGGCTACACCTTC. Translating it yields CSVGGQGNYGYTF.

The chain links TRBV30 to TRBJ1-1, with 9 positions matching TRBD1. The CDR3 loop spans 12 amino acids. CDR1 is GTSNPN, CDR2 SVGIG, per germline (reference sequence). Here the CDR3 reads CACDRGTTEAFF. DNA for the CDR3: TGTGCTTGTGACAGGGGGACCACTGAAGCTTTCTTT. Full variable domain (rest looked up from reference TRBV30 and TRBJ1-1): SQTIHQWPATLVQPVGSPLSLECTVEGTSNPNLYWYRQAAGRGLQLLFYSVGIGQISSEVPQNLSASRPQDRQFILSSKKLLLSDSGFYLCACDRGTTEAFFGQGTRLTVV.

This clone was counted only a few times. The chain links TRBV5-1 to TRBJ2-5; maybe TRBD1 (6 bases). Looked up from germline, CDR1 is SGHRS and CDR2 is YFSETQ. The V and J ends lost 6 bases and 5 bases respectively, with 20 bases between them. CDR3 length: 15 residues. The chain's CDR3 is CASTFDYREGETQYF. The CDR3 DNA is TGCGCCAGCACCTTTGATTACAGGGAAGGCGAGACCCAGTACTTC.

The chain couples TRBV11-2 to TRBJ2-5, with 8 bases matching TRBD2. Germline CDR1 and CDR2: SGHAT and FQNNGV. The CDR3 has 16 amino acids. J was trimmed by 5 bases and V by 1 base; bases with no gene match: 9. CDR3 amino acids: CASSLVSGGAAETQYF. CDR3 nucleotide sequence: TGTGCCAGCAGCTTAGTGTCCGGGGGGGCGGCGGAGACCCAGTACTTC.

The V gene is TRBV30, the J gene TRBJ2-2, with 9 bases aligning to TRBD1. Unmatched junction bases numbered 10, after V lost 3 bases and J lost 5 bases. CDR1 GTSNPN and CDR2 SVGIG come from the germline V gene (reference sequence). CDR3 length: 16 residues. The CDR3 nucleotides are TGTGCCTGGAGGTCAACCGGGACAGGGTTAACCGGGGAGCTGTTTTTT. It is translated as CAWRSTGTGLTGELFF.

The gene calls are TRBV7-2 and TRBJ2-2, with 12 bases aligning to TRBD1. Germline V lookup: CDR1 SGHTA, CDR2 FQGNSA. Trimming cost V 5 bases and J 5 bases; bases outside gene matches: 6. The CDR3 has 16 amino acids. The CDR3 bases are TGTGCCAGCAGCGACCGGGACAGGGGGCTGACCGGGGAGCTGTTTTTT. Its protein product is CASSDRDRGLTGELFF.

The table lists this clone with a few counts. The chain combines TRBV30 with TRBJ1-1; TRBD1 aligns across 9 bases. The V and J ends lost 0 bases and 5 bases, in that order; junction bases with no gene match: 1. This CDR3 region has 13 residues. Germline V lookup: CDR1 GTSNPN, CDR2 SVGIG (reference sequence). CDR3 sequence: CAWSVQGATEAFF. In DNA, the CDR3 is TGTGCCTGGAGTGTACAGGGGGCGACTGAAGCTTTCTTT.

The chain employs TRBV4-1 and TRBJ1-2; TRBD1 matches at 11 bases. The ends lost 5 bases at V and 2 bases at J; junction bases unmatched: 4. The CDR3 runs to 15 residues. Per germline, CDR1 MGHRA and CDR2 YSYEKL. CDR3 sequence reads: CASSAGQGGNYGYTF. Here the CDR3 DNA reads TGCGCCAGCAGCGCGGGACAGGGGGGAAACTATGGCTACACCTTC.

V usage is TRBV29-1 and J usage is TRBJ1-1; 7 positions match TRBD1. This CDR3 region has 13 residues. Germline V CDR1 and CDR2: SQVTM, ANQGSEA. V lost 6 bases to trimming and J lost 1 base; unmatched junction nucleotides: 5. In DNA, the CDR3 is TGCAGCGTATCCCGGGACAGGAACACTGAAGCTTTCTTT. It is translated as CSVSRDRNTEAFF.

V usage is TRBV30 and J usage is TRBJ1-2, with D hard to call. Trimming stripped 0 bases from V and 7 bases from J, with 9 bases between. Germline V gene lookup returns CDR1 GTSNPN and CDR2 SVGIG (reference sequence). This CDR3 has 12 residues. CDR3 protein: CAWSVRQGGYTF. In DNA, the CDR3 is TGTGCCTGGAGTGTACGCCAAGGTGGCTACACCTTC.

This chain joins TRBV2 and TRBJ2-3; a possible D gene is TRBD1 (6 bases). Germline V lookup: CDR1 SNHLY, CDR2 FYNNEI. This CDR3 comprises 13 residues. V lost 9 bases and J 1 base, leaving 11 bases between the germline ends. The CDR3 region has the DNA TGTGCCAGACAGGGTCTGGGCACAGATACGCAGTATTTT. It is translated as CARQGLGTDTQYF.

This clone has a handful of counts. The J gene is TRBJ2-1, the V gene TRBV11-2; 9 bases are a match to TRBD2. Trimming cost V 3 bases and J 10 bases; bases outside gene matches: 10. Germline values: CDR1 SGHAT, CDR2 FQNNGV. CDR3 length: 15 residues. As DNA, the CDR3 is TGTGCCAGCAGCTTTCAGTTAGCGGGGGTGAGAGAGCAGTTCTTC. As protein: CASSFQLAGVREQFF.

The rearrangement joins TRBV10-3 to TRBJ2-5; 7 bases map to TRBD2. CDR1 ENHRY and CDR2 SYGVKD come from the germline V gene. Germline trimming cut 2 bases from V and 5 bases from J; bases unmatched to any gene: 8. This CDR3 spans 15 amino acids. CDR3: CAISEGGVSRETQYF. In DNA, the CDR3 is TGTGCCATCAGTGAGGGGGGGGTGTCCAGGGAGACCCAGTACTTC.

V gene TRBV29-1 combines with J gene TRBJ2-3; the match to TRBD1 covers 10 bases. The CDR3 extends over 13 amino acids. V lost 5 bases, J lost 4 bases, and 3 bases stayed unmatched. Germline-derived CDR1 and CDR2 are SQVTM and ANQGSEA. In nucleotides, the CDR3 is TGCAGCGTTCACGACAGGGGGCCAGATACGCAGTATTTT. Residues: CSVHDRGPDTQYF.

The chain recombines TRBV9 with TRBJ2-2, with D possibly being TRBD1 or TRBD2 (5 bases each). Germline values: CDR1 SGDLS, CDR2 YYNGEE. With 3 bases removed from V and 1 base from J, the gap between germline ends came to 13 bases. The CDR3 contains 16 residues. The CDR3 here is CASSETGTKNTGELFF. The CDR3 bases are TGTGCCAGCAGCGAAACCGGGACCAAGAACACCGGGGAGCTGTTTTTT. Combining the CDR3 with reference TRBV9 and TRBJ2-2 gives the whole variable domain DSGVTQTPKHLITATGQRVTLRCSPRSGDLSVYWYQQSLDQGLQFLIQYYNGEERAKGNILERFSAQQFPDLHSELNLSSLELGDSALYFCASSETGTKNTGELFFGEGSRLTVL.

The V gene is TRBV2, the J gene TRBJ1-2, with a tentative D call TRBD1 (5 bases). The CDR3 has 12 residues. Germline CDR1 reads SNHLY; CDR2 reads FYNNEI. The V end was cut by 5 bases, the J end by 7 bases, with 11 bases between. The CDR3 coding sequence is TGTGCCAGCAGTAGGGGAAGGGGTGGCTACACCTTC. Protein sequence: CASSRGRGGYTF.

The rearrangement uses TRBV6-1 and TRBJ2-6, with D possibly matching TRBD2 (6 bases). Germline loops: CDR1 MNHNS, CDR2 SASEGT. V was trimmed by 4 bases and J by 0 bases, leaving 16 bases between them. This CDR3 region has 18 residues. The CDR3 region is CASSGGTFLSSGANVLTF. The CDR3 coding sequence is TGTGCCAGCAGTGGAGGGACTTTCCTTAGCTCTGGGGCCAACGTCCTGACTTTC.